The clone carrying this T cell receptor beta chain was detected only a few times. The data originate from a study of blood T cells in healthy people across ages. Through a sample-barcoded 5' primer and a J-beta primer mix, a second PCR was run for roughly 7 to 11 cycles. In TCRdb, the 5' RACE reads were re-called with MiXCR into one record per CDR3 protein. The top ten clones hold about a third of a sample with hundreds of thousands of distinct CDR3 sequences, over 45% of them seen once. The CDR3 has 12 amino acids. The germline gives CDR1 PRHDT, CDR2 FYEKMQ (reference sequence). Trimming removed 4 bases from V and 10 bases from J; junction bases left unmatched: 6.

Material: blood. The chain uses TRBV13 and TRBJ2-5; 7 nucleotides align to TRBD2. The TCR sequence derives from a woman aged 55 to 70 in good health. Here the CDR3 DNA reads TGTGCCAGCAGCTCCCGTCCGGGGGGCCAGTACTTC. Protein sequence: CASSSRPGGQYF.